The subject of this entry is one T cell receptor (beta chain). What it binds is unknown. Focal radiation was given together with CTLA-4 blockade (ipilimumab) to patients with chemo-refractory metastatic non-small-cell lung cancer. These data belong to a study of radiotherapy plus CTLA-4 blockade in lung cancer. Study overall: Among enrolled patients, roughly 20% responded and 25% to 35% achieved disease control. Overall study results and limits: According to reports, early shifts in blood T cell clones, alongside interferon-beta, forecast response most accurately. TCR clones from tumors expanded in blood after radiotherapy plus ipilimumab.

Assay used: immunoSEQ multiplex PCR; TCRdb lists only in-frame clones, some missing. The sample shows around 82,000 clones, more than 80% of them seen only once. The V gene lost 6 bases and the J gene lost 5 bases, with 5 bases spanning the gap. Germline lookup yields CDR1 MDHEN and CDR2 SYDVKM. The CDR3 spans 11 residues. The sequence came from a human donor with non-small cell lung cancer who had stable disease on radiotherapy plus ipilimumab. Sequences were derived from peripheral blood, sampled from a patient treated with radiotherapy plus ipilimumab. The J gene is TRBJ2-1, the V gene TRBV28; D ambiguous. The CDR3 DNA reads TGTGCCAGCAGACTTGACAATGAGCAGTTCTTC. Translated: CASRLDNEQFF.